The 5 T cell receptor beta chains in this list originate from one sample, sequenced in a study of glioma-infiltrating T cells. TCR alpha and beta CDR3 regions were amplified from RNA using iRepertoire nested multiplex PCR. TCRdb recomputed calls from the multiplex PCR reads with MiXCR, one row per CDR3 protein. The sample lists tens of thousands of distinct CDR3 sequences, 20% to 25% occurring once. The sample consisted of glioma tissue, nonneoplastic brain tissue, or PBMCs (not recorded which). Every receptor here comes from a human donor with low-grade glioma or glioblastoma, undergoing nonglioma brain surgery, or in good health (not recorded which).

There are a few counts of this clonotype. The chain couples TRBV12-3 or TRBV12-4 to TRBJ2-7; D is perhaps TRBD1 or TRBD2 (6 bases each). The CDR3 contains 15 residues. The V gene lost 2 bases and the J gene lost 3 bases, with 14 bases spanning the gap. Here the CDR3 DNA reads TGTGCCAGCAGTTTACCGGGGGCCTTATACTACGAGCAGTACTTC. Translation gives CASSLPGALYYEQYF.

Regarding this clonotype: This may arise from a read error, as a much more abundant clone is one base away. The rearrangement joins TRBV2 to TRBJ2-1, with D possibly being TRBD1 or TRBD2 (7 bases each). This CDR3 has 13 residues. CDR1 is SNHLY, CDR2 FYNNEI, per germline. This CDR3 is CASIDLAEGAQGF. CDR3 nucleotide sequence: TGTGCCAGCATCGATCTAGCGGAGGGGGCCCAGGGCTTC. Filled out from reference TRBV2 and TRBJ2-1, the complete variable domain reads EPEVTQTPSHQVTQMGQEVILRCVPISNHLYFYWYRQILGQKVEFLVSFYNNEISEKSEIFDDQFSVERPDGSNFTLKIRSTKLEDSAMYFCASIDLAEGAQGFGPGTRLTVL.

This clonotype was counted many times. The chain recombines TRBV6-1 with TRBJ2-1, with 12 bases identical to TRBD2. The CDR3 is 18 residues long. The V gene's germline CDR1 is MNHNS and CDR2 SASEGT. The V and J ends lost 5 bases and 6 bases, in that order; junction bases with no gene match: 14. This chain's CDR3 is CASSSFPAGLAGGNEQFF. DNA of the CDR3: TGTGCCAGCAGTTCCTTCCCGGCGGGACTAGCGGGTGGCAATGAGCAGTTCTTC.

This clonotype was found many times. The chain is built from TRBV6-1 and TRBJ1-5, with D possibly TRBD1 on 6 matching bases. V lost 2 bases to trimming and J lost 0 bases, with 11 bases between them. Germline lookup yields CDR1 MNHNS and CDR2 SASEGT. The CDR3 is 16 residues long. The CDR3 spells CASSENGQISNQPQHF. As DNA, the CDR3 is TGTGCCAGCAGTGAAAATGGACAGATTAGCAATCAGCCCCAGCATTTT.

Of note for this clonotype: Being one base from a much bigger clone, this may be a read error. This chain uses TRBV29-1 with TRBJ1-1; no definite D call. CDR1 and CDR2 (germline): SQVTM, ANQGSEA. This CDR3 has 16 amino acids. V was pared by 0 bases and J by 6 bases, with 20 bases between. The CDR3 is CSVEDPSFTGRSEAFF. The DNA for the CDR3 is TGCAGCGTTGAAGATCCGAGTTTTACGGGCCGTTCTGAAGCTTTCTTT.